This T cell receptor (beta chain) originates from a study of T cell responses to AZD1222 COVID-19 vaccine. Whole-study findings and limits: When two AZD1222 doses had been given, Spike-specific TCR breadth and depth rose.

Turning to this clone: Its antigen is unidentified.

The table came from immunoSEQ multiplex PCR; TCRdb's copy has only in-frame clones and leaves some out. The sample records 110,000 or so clones, approximately 87% being singletons. CDR3 length equals 21 residues. The germline V and J ends were trimmed by 3 bases and 0 bases, with 28 bases remaining between them. CDR1 is MDHEN, CDR2 SYDVKM, per germline. The clonotype comes from an adult who received the AZD1222 COVID-19 vaccine. The source was peripheral blood, collected 28 days after the second AZD1222 dose. The rearrangement links TRBV28 to TRBJ2-3, with D hard to call. The CDR3 DNA follows: TGTGCCAGCAGTTTTGTAAGAACTTTCCCCATTACGGCGTCTAGCACAGATACGCAGTATTTT. Translating gives CASSFVRTFPITASSTDTQYF.